This T cell receptor (beta chain) is from a study of spatial heterogeneity in lung cancer. As for the study in general: An average of more than ten raw reads was observed per unique TCR and UMI combination.

This CDR3 region has 15 residues. J gave up 7 bases and V 4 bases, and 5 bases lay outside the gene matches. CDR1 and CDR2 from the germline V gene are KGHDR and SFDVKD. Every TCR cDNA molecule bore a unique molecular identifier. TCRdb analysed the 5' RACE reads with MiXCR anew, one entry per CDR3 protein. Of about 15,000 distinct CDR3 sequences listed, around 8% are singletons. This clonotype was detected many times. The time point here: sample taken at primary tumor resection. Whole RNA was taken from tumor, nontumor lung or frozen PBMC; it was then sequenced unsorted. This specimen was PBMCs, taken at surgery. This clonotype was sampled from a female donor with early-stage non-small cell lung cancer. This rearrangement joins TRBV24-1 to TRBJ2-2, with 10 bases lining up with TRBD1. As DNA, the CDR3 is TGTGCCACCAGTGACCCGGGACAGGGGTTCGGGGAGCTGTTTTTT. Protein sequence: CATSDPGQGFGELFF.